This TCR beta chain was documented in a study of T cell responses to AZD1222 COVID-19 vaccine. Whole-study findings and limits: Breadth and depth of Spike-specific TCRs rose after two AZD1222 doses. White British people made up most donors, females outnumbered males, and clonal diversity was possibly underestimated.

The CDR3 totals 15 residues. The germline gives CDR1 LGHDT, CDR2 YNNKEL (reference sequence). V lost 0 bases, J lost 9 bases, and 12 bases lay in between. About this clone itself: Its target is not known.

Clones were sequenced by immunoSEQ multiplex PCR, and TCRdb holds only the in-frame ones, with some missing. This repertoire shows 100,000 to 150,000 clones, roughly 88% found once; its top ten account for about 1.5%. The clonotype originates from an adult in good health. The specimen comprised peripheral blood, sampled on day 0 of AZD1222 vaccination. The rearrangement links TRBV3-1 (or the pseudogene TRBV3-2) to TRBJ1-6; D is unresolved. The CDR3 here is CASSQEGPSISPLHF. In nucleotides, the CDR3 is TGTGCCAGCAGCCAAGAGGGCCCCTCGATTTCACCCCTCCACTTT.